This record covers a single T cell receptor (beta chain). Antigen specificity is unknown. The data belong to a study of T cell repertoires in cytomegalovirus infection. Looking at the study overall: It can be stated that public TCR beta signatures indicated CMV infection as well as a matching HLA type.

The study, taken as a whole, reports: Accumulated public TCR beta family frequency recognized individuals carrying CMV together with the relevant HLA. What dominated the ex vivo response were HLA-C-restricted CMV-specific TCR beta clonotypes.

There are 15 residues in the CDR3. The V end lost 2 bases, the J end lost 7 bases, and 15 bases lay between the germline ends. CDR1 is MDHEN, CDR2 SYDVKM, per germline. TCRdb re-called the reads through MiXCR, storing one row per CDR3 protein. The sample lists roughly 250,000 distinct CDR3 sequences, over 20% occurring once. The source of this sequence is a human donor in good health (CMV status not recorded). Some clones in this sample may be carry-over from other donors' samples. Sequencing was carried out using CD8+ T cells from PBMCs. V is TRBV28 and J is TRBJ2-1; no firm D call. For the CDR3, the DNA is TGTGCCAGCAGTTTACTCAACATTTTGGGAAATGAGCAGTTCTTC. It codes for CASSLLNILGNEQFF.